These 23 T cell receptor beta chains originate from one sample sequenced in a study of blood T cells in healthy people across ages. A second PCR of about 7 to 12 cycles used a sample-barcoded 5' primer and a J-beta primer mix. TCRdb called the 5' RACE reads again in MiXCR, with one record for every CDR3 protein. The sample includes about 800,000 distinct CDR3 sequences, around 25% of them seen just once. The data were also submitted as part of a second study, on T cells of mothers and their children.

Sequencing was done on a sample of blood. Receptor source: a boy aged 5-17 years in good health.

This chain links TRBV9 with TRBJ1-2, with no clear D. This CDR3 contains 15 residues. V was pared by 4 bases and J by 1 base, with 14 bases between. Germline V gene lookup returns CDR1 SGDLS and CDR2 YYNGEE. CDR3 DNA: TGTGCCAGCAGCCCTACCCGAAATTTTAACTATGGCTACACCTTC. Protein: CASSPTRNFNYGYTF.

The rearrangement links TRBV4-3 to TRBJ2-5, with a tentative D call TRBD1 (5 bases). This CDR3 is built from 15 residues. The germline V and J ends were trimmed by 0 bases and 5 bases, with 13 bases remaining between them. CDR1 is LGHNA, CDR2 YSLEER, per germline. DNA for the CDR3: TGCGCCAGCAGCCAAGACCAGGGAACCCTGGAGACCCAGTACTTC. Its translation: CASSQDQGTLETQYF.

The CDR3 coding sequence is TGCGCCAGCAGCGGGACAGGGGCGGCAGAAGCTTTCTTT. Amino acids: CASSGTGAAEAFF. The chain couples TRBV5-1 to TRBJ1-1; 10 bases fit TRBD1. The ends lost 4 bases at V and 8 bases at J; junction bases unmatched: 5. Germline V gene sequence: CDR1 SGHRS, CDR2 YFSETQ. The CDR3 runs to 13 residues.

This clonotype was counted only a few times. This chain links TRBV20-1 with TRBJ2-3, with 9 nucleotides matching TRBD2. Trimming cost V 3 bases and J 6 bases; bases outside gene matches: 13. This CDR3 comprises 16 residues. Germline V gene lookup returns CDR1 DFQATT and CDR2 SNEGSKA (reference sequence). The CDR3 protein is CSASKASGAPGDTQYF. CDR3 coding DNA: TGCAGTGCTAGTAAGGCTAGCGGGGCCCCGGGTGATACGCAGTATTTT.

This clonotype was detected only a few times. V usage is TRBV29-1 and J usage is TRBJ2-4; TRBD2 agrees at 9 bases. This CDR3 spans 14 amino acids. V gave up 8 bases and J gave up 6 bases; unmatched junction bases: 11. Germline-derived CDR1 and CDR2 are SQVTM and ANQGSEA. In DNA form, the CDR3 reads TGCAGCCCAGCTAGCGGGACGTTCGTAAACATTCAGTACTTC. Translated, it gives CSPASGTFVNIQYF.

CDR3 DNA sequence: TGCGCCAGCAGCCAAGATCCGTTTGCCGGGACAGGGCCTGGGGCCAACGTCCTGACTTTC. Translated: CASSQDPFAGTGPGANVLTF. The rearrangement joins TRBV4-1 to TRBJ2-6; 9 bases are a match to TRBD1. CDR3 size: 20 residues. CDR1 MGHRA and CDR2 YSYEKL come from the germline V gene. Unmatched junction bases numbered 11, after V lost 0 bases and J lost 2 bases.

CDR3 sequence: CASSLNGQGRPGELFF. CDR3 nucleotide sequence: TGTGCCAGCAGCCTGAACGGGCAGGGGCGGCCCGGGGAGCTGTTTTTT. The chain uses TRBV5-6 and TRBJ2-2; D may be TRBD1 (6 bases). The CDR3 runs to 16 residues. V was clipped by 4 bases and J by 6 bases, with 19 bases between them. Germline V gives CDR1 SGHDT, CDR2 YYEEEE.

This clonotype occurred a few times. The chain recombines TRBV12-5 with TRBJ2-7; 8 positions match TRBD2. The ends lost 7 bases at V and 11 bases at J; junction bases unmatched: 7. Looked up from germline, CDR1 is LGHNT and CDR2 is FRNRAP. The CDR3 runs 11 residues. In nucleotides, the CDR3 is TGTGCTAGTGCCCCCGGGAGGGTGGAGTACTTC. Translating gives CASAPGRVEYF.

This clonotype was observed a few times. The chain joins TRBV12-3 or TRBV12-4 to TRBJ1-1; D is uncertain. V was cut by 2 bases and J by 0 bases, with 10 bases left in between. The CDR3 is 15 amino acids. CDR3 bases: TGTGCCAGCAGTTTACTGGGGTACATGAACACTGAAGCTTTCTTT. As protein: CASSLLGYMNTEAFF.

CDR3 sequence (DNA): TGTGCCAGCAGTTACCGGGGGACAGGCAATGCCGGGGAGCTGTTTTTT. Translation gives CASSYRGTGNAGELFF. The chain recombines TRBV6-2 or TRBV6-3 with TRBJ2-2; TRBD1 aligns across 8 bases. The V and J ends lost 2 bases and 6 bases, in that order; junction bases with no gene match: 8. The CDR3 length is 16 residues. CDR1 is MNHEY, CDR2 SVGEGT, per germline.

The genes are TRBV6-4 and TRBJ2-1, with 9 bases matching TRBD2. This CDR3 has 15 residues. Germline V gene sequence: CDR1 MRHNA, CDR2 SNTAGT. The V gene end was trimmed by 4 bases and the J gene end by 7 bases; junction bases not matched to a gene: 8. CDR3 coding DNA: TGTGCCAGCAGTGGCTCGTCTAGCGGGACGAATGAGCAGTTCTTC. Translating gives CASSGSSSGTNEQFF.

The gene calls are TRBV15 and TRBJ1-1, with TRBD1 as a possible D gene (5 bases). Trimming shortened V by 2 bases and J by 5 bases, and 6 bases separated the two germline ends. Germline V CDR1 and CDR2: LNHNV, YYDKDF (reference sequence). CDR3 size: 12 residues. CDR3 in DNA: TGTGCCACCAGCAGACGGGGGACTGAAGCTTTCTTT. Translated: CATSRRGTEAFF.

About this clonotype itself: The germline gene is not matched at one end of the junction; a read error may be the cause. The V call is TRBV12-3 or TRBV12-4, the J call TRBJ2-3; D gene uncertain. This CDR3 contains 16 residues. The CDR3 is CASSPQTEITTDAQYF. CDR3 nucleotide sequence: TGTGCCAGCAGCCCGCAGACTGAAATTACCACAGATGCGCAGTATTTT.

The V and J genes are TRBV6-1 and TRBJ1-2; TRBD1 is a possible D gene (5 bases). This CDR3 has 15 amino acids. Deletions cut 4 bases from V and 4 bases from J, with 16 bases between. The V gene's germline CDR1 is MNHNS and CDR2 SASEGT. This chain's CDR3 is CASSANRSRIYGYTF. CDR3 DNA: TGTGCCAGCAGTGCCAACAGGAGCCGGATCTATGGCTACACCTTC.

This sequence joins TRBV5-1 and TRBJ1-5, with a possible D match to TRBD1 (5 bases). Germline assignment: CDR1 SGHRS and CDR2 YFSETQ. The CDR3 length is 14 residues. The germline V and J ends were trimmed by 2 bases and 6 bases, with 12 bases remaining between them. CDR3 sequence reads: CASSFDGGFQPQHF. In nucleotides, the CDR3 is TGCGCCAGCAGCTTTGATGGGGGATTTCAGCCCCAGCATTTT.

The chain is built from TRBV4-3 and TRBJ2-4; TRBD2 is a possible D gene (6 bases). Trimming removed 0 bases at V and 6 bases at J, with 12 bases between. Germline-derived CDR1 and CDR2 are LGHNA and YSLEER. This CDR3 has 15 residues. The CDR3 protein is CASSQERGTRNIQYF. The CDR3 nucleotides read TGCGCCAGCAGCCAAGAAAGAGGGACTCGAAACATTCAGTACTTC.

A few counts support this clonotype. The J gene is TRBJ1-2, the V gene TRBV4-1; D unresolved. V was shortened by 1 base and J by 4 bases, with 10 bases between the two germline ends. This CDR3 contains 14 residues. CDR1 is MGHRA, CDR2 YSYEKL, per germline. The CDR3 DNA follows: TGCGCCAGCAGCCAAGTGCGGGTTTCCTATGGCTACACCTTC. It codes for CASSQVRVSYGYTF.

With respect to this clonotype: One junction end does not reproduce the germline sequence, and a read error may be involved. This chain uses TRBV6-5 with TRBJ2-1; 11 nucleotides match TRBD1. The CDR3 length is 19 residues. Per germline, CDR1 MNHEY and CDR2 SVGAGI. Here the CDR3 DNA reads TGTGTCAGCAGTTACTCGAACTTCCACACGGGACAGGGGGACAATGAGCAGTTCTTC. Its translation is CVSSYSNFHTGQGDNEQFF.

This clonotype turned up a few times. The chain is built from TRBV29-1 and TRBJ2-5; the match to TRBD1 covers 7 bases. Germline-derived CDR1 and CDR2 are SQVTM and ANQGSEA. After removal of 5 bases from V and 4 bases from J, the junction contained 7 bases not matched to a gene. This CDR3 has 13 residues. This CDR3 reads CSVLRQGAETQYF. The CDR3 bases are TGCAGCGTTCTGCGACAGGGTGCAGAGACCCAGTACTTC.

This rearrangement joins TRBV12-3 or TRBV12-4 to TRBJ2-5, with D uncertain. Trimming left V 0 bases short and J 2 bases short, with 16 bases between. The CDR3 is 17 amino acids. Here the CDR3 DNA reads TGTGCCAGCAGTTTAGCGCCAGAAATATTAGGGCAAGAGACCCAGTACTTC. Encoded protein: CASSLAPEILGQETQYF.

Written as DNA, the CDR3 is TGTGCCAGCAGCGTACGGTACAGGGATAGCACAGATACGCAGTATTTT. The encoded protein is CASSVRYRDSTDTQYF. The J gene is TRBJ2-3, the V gene TRBV9; perhaps TRBD1 as D (6 bases). CDR3 length: 16 residues. Trimming took 1 base from V and 0 from J, leaving 12 bases between them. The germline gives CDR1 SGDLS, CDR2 YYNGEE. The full variable domain, rest sourced from reference TRBV9 and TRBJ2-3, is DSGVTQTPKHLITATGQRVTLRCSPRSGDLSVYWYQQSLDQGLQFLIQYYNGEERAKGNILERFSAQQFPDLHSELNLSSLELGDSALYFCASSVRYRDSTDTQYFGPGTRLTVL.

This clonotype was seen only a few times. The chain couples TRBV6-2 or TRBV6-3 to TRBJ2-5; maybe TRBD2 (6 bases). The last part of the DNA fits TRBJ2-1 better; the J call may be wrong. The CDR3 is 17 residues long. CDR1 MNHEY and CDR2 SVGEGT come from the germline V gene. CDR3 DNA: TGTGCCAGCAGTTACGGGGAAACGGGGGAGGATTTATATGAGCAGTTCTTC. Encoded protein: CASSYGETGEDLYEQFF.

J is TRBJ2-5 and V is TRBV7-9; possibly TRBD1 for D (5 bases). V lost 7 bases and J lost 1, with 19 bases in between. Germline V gene data show CDR1 as SEHNR and CDR2 as FQNEAQ (reference sequence). The CDR3 runs to 16 residues. The CDR3 DNA sequence: TGTGCCAGCACCCCTGGGCGACTCCAGGGCCAAGAGACCCAGTACTTC. Translated: CASTPGRLQGQETQYF. The whole variable domain, filled in from reference TRBV7-9 and TRBJ2-5, reads DTGVSQNPRHKITKRGQNVTFRCDPISEHNRLYWYRQTLGQGPEFLTYFQNEAQLEKSRLLSDRFSAERPKGSFSTLEIQRTEQGDSAMYLCASTPGRLQGQETQYFGPGTRLLVL.